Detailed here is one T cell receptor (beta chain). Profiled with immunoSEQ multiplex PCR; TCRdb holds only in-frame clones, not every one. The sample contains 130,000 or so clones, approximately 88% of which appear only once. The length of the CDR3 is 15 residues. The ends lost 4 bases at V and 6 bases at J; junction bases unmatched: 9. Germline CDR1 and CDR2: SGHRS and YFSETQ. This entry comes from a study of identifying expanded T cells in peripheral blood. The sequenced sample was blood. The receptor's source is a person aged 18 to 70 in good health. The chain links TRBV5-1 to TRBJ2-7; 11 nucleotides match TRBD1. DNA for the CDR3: TGCGCCAGCAGCCTTCCCGGGACAGGGGGGGGCGAGCAGTACTTC. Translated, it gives CASSLPGTGGGEQYF.